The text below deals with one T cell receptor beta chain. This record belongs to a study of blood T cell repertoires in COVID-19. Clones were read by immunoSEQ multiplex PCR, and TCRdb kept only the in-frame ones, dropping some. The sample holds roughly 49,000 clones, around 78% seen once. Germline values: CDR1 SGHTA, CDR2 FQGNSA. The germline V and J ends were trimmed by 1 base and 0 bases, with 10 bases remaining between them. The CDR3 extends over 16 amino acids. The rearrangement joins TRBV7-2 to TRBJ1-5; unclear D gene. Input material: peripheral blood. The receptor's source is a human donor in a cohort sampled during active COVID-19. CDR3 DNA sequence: TGTGCCAGCAGCTTAGAATCGGGTTATAGCAATCAGCCCCAGCATTTT. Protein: CASSLESGYSNQPQHF.